These T cell receptor beta chains were read from a single sample in a study of T cell changes during pregnancy in multiple sclerosis. Assay used: immunoSEQ multiplex PCR; TCRdb lists only in-frame clones, some missing. The sample holds tens of thousands of clones; roughly 91% are singletons and the top ten take less than 0.7%. The sample consisted of CD4+ T cells from peripheral blood mononuclear cells, taken in the first trimester of pregnancy. The receptors derive from a female donor with multiple sclerosis, enrolled in a pregnancy study. CDR3s include the opening cysteine and the closing phenylalanine or tryptophan. A D gene is named only where the DNA matches it firmly. Clone size is given for some rows only: seen once, a few or many times, or a class if the clone is expanded.

V	size	D	J	DNA	CDR3
TRBV9	.	TRBD2	TRBJ2-5	TGTGCCAGCAGCGTAGAGATTAGCGGGAGCCGAGAGACCCAGTACTTC	CASSVEISGSRETQYF
TRBV4-2	.	TRBD2	TRBJ2-1	TGTGCCAGCAGCCAAGACGCGGGAGCGGTCTACAATGAGCAGTTCTTC	CASSQDAGAVYNEQFF
TRBV5-1	.	TRBD1	TRBJ2-1	TGCGCCAGCAGCCTTCGCAGGGGGCACTCCTACAATGAGCAGTTCTTC	CASSLRRGHSYNEQFF
TRBV25-1	.	.	TRBJ1-2	TGTGCCAGCAGTTCAGGGCTTGGCTACACCTTC	CASSSGLGYTF
TRBV5-4	.	.	TRBJ1-3	TGTGCCAGCAGCTTGGGTCGCGGCAGATGGAGCTCTGGAAACACCATATATTTT	CASSLGRGRWSSGNTIYF
TRBV2	.	.	TRBJ1-5	TGTGCCAGCGGGACACTCAATAGCAATCAGCCCCAGCATTTT	CASGTLNSNQPQHF
TRBV5-4	.	.	TRBJ2-1	TGTGCCAGCAGCTGGGGTAGCGCCCGGGGTGACAATGAGCAGTTCTTC	CASSWGSARGDNEQFF
TRBV19	.	TRBD1	TRBJ1-5	TGTGCCAGTGCAGGGGGCTATCAGCCCCAGCATTTT	CASAGGYQPQHF
TRBV7-6	.	TRBD2	TRBJ2-1	TGTGCCAGCAGCCAACTAGCGGGAGCATCAAATGAGCAGTTCTTC	CASSQLAGASNEQFF
TRBV7-6	.	.	TRBJ2-1	TGTGCCAGCCGCCGGGACTCACTCTCCTACAATGAGCAGTTCTTC	CASRRDSLSYNEQFF
TRBV30	.	.	TRBJ1-1	TGTGCCTGGAGTGCCGTTGGCCAAAGGAACACTGAAGCTTTCTTT	CAWSAVGQRNTEAFF
TRBV7-8	once	TRBD2	TRBJ2-2	TGTGCCAGCAGCGAAATAGCGGGAGGTACCGGGGAGCTGTTTTTT	CASSEIAGGTGELFF
TRBV13	.	TRBD2	TRBJ2-2	TGTGCCAGCAGCCCCCGTTCCCGACTAGCGGGAGTGAACACCGGGGAGCTGTTTTTT	CASSPRSRLAGVNTGELFF
TRBV12-5	.	.	TRBJ2-7	TGTGCTAGTGGTTTGGTACTTGGGGGCAGTGGAGCCTACGAGCAGTACTTC	CASGLVLGGSGAYEQYF
TRBV27	.	.	TRBJ2-3	TGTGCCAGCAGTTCGGGACACCCGTTTGGTCTAGCGGTTTCCAGTACGCAGTATTTT	CASSSGHPFGLAVSSTQYF
TRBV5-8	.	.	TRBJ1-2	TGTGCCAGCAGCTTGGTTCGGGTTGGCTACACCTTC	CASSLVRVGYTF
TRBV5-1	.	.	TRBJ2-7	TGCGCCAGCAGCTGGAGTATAGGGGCCGAACGCTCCTACGAGCAGTACTTC	CASSWSIGAERSYEQYF
TRBV6-6	.	.	TRBJ1-1	TGTGCCAGCAGTCGCCTTGGGGGGACTGAAGCTTTCTTT	CASSRLGGTEAFF
TRBV6-5	.	TRBD1	TRBJ1-4	TGTGCCAGCAGTGAACAGGGGGAAGGAGAAAAACTGTTTTTT	CASSEQGEGEKLFF
TRBV19	.	.	TRBJ2-5	TGTGCCAGTAGTCCACATGCCCAGGGGATAACATGGGAGACCCAGTACTTC	CASSPHAQGITWETQYF
TRBV7-9	.	TRBD1	TRBJ1-4	TGTGCCAGCAGCTTTGGGACAGGCCCCGAAAAACTGTTTTTT	CASSFGTGPEKLFF
TRBV30	.	.	TRBJ1-3	TGTGCCTGGAGTAGAGGTGGAAACACCATATATTTT	CAWSRGGNTIYF
TRBV7-2	.	TRBD2	TRBJ2-5	TGTGCCAGCAGCTCAAGCGGGGGGGAGGGGCAAGAGACCCAGTACTTC	CASSSSGGEGQETQYF
TRBV5-1	once	.	TRBJ2-2	TGCGCCAGCAGCTTGTATGGGGCGGGGACCGGGGAGCTGTTTTTT	CASSLYGAGTGELFF
TRBV18	.	.	TRBJ2-6	TGTGCCAGCTCACGTTTAAATGCAGGGGGAGGCTCTGGGGCCAACGTCCTGACTTTC	CASSRLNAGGGSGANVLTF